The next 14 T cell receptor beta chains were all read from a single sample in a study of ipilimumab plus nivolumab after autologous stem cell transplantation. Here immunoSEQ multiplex PCR was the method, and the copy in TCRdb shows in-frame clones only, minus some. The sample consists of 15,000 to 20,000 clones, about 72% of them appearing once. Source: PBMCs, taken in a trial of ipilimumab plus nivolumab as post-transplant consolidation. The receptors were gathered from a male donor with diffuse large B-cell lymphoma.

The V gene is TRBV5-5, the J gene TRBJ2-1; D perhaps matches TRBD2 (5 bases). Germline V gene data show CDR1 as SGHKS and CDR2 as YYEKEE (reference sequence). The CDR3 extends over 16 amino acids. Between the trimmed V and J ends, which lost 0 bases and 8 bases, there was a span of 18 bases. Here the CDR3 reads CASSLGGSRPRDEQFF. The CDR3 nucleotides read TGTGCCAGCAGCTTGGGCGGGTCTAGGCCCCGGGATGAGCAGTTCTTC.

This clone came up once. This chain joins TRBV7-8 and TRBJ1-2; D is unclear. The CDR3 totals 14 residues. Germline-derived CDR1 and CDR2 are SGHVS and FQNEAQ. The V end was cut by 3 bases, the J end by 0 bases, with 8 bases between. Here the CDR3 DNA reads TGTGCCAGCAGCTTGACGATCGCTAACTATGGCTACACCTTC. Protein sequence: CASSLTIANYGYTF. The entire variable domain, with the rest obtained from reference TRBV7-8 and TRBJ1-2, is as follows: GAGVSQSPRYKVAKRGQDVALRCDPISGHVSLFWYQQALGQGPEFLTYFQNEAQLDKSGLPSDRFFAERPEGSVSTLKIQRTQQEDSAVYLCASSLTIANYGYTFGSGTRLTVV.

This clone was seen more than once but under ten times. V usage is TRBV27 and J usage is TRBJ2-3; the match to TRBD2 covers 12 bases. This CDR3 spans 15 amino acids. Trimming removed 4 bases from V and 6 bases from J; junction bases left unmatched: 5. Germline V CDR1 and CDR2: MNHEY, SMNVEV (reference sequence). CDR3 DNA: TGTGCCAGCAGTTCACTGGGACTAGCGGGCGATACGCAGTATTTT. Translated: CASSSLGLAGDTQYF.

The rearrangement joins TRBV5-1 to TRBJ2-1, with 8 nucleotides matching TRBD1. The CDR3 has 15 residues. Germline CDR1 and CDR2: SGHRS and YFSETQ. V was pared by 3 bases and J by 4 bases, with 6 bases of the junction left unmatched. As DNA, the CDR3 is TGCGCCAGCAGCTCCCCCGGACAGGGATACAATGAGCAGTTCTTC. As protein: CASSSPGQGYNEQFF.

The chain combines TRBV5-1 with TRBJ1-1; D may be TRBD1 (6 bases). CDR1 SGHRS and CDR2 YFSETQ come from the germline V gene. The CDR3 has 17 amino acids. The ends were cut back, 6 bases at V and 1 base at J, with 22 bases in the middle. The CDR3 sequence: CASNLWGQGRGNTEAFF. CDR3 bases: TGCGCCAGCAACCTGTGGGGGCAGGGCAGAGGGAACACTGAAGCTTTCTTT.

V gene TRBV7-2 combines with J gene TRBJ1-2; maybe TRBD1 (5 bases). Germline CDR1 SGHTA, CDR2 FQGNSA. CDR3 length: 16 residues. Trimming cost V 5 bases and J 4 bases, with 20 bases left between them. The CDR3 here is CASSPSGGVMSYGYTF. The DNA of the CDR3 is TGTGCCAGCAGCCCCTCCGGGGGGGTAATGAGCTATGGCTACACCTTC. Based on the CDR3 plus reference TRBV7-2 and TRBJ1-2, the full variable domain is GAGVSQSPSNKVTEKGKDVELRCDPISGHTALYWYRQSLGQGLEFLIYFQGNSAPDKSGLPSDRFSAERTGGSVSTLTIQRTQQEDSAVYLCASSPSGGVMSYGYTFGSGTRLTVV.

J is TRBJ2-1 and V is TRBV19; D is unclear. Trimming cost V 3 bases and J 4 bases, with 7 bases left between them. This CDR3 region has 13 residues. CDR1 LNHDA and CDR2 SQIVND come from the germline V gene (reference sequence). The CDR3 is CASSIPGYNEQFF. The CDR3 region has the DNA TGTGCCAGTAGTATTCCCGGTTACAATGAGCAGTTCTTC.

With respect to this clone: The junction departs from germline at one end; a sequencing error may be responsible. The chain has TRBV7-7 and TRBJ2-2, with D possibly matching TRBD2 (6 bases). This CDR3 contains 17 residues. The V gene's germline CDR1 is SSHAT and CDR2 FNYEAQ (reference sequence). CDR3: CASSLDVRDGGTGELFF. CDR3 DNA: TGTGCTAGCAGCTTAGATGTGCGGGACGGGGGCACCGGGGAGCTGTTTTTT.

This chain connects TRBV12-5 to TRBJ2-6; 7 bases match TRBD1. CDR3 size: 19 residues. Germline V lookup: CDR1 LGHNT, CDR2 FRNRAP. V shed 3 bases, J shed 0 bases, and the junction held 11 bases outside the gene matches. CDR3 in DNA: TGTGCTAGTGGTTTCCTCTCGGGACAGACCGTCTCTGGGGCCAACGTCCTGACTTTC. Translated: CASGFLSGQTVSGANVLTF.

This clone was counted a few times. The chain carries TRBV5-1 and TRBJ2-2; 11 bases are a match to TRBD1. Trimming cost V 4 bases and J 4 bases; bases outside gene matches: 6. This CDR3 is built from 16 residues. Germline V lookup: CDR1 SGHRS, CDR2 YFSETQ. The CDR3 nucleotides are TGCGCCAGCAGCGAAGGACAGGGGGCGGGCACCGGGGAGCTGTTTTTT. It yields the protein CASSEGQGAGTGELFF.

This clone has just one count. The rearrangement joins TRBV13 to TRBJ1-2; D is uncertain. The CDR3 consists of 14 residues. The germline V gene encodes CDR1 PRHDT and CDR2 FYEKMQ (reference sequence). Trimming cost V 0 bases and J 5 bases, with 10 bases left between them. CDR3 sequence: CASSLGASWYGYTF. CDR3 DNA sequence: TGTGCCAGCAGCTTAGGAGCTTCTTGGTATGGCTACACCTTC.

The chain couples TRBV28 to TRBJ1-5, with 8 bases lining up with TRBD1. In germline, CDR1 is MDHEN, CDR2 SYDVKM. The CDR3 has 14 residues. V shed 3 bases and J 5 bases; nucleotides not matched to a gene: 3. CDR3 sequence (DNA): TGTGCCAGCAGTTTCCCAGGGGGCTATCAGCCCCAGCATTTT. Translating gives CASSFPGGYQPQHF.

The genes are TRBV7-8 and TRBJ1-1; tentative D call: TRBD1 (6 bases). The CDR3 is 15 amino acids. Trimming pared 1 base from V and 3 bases from J, leaving 12 bases between. Germline-derived CDR1 and CDR2 are SGHVS and FQNEAQ. CDR3 sequence (DNA): TGTGCCAGCAGCTTAGGTGGGGGGGCCCACACTGAAGCTTTCTTT. Amino acids: CASSLGGGAHTEAFF.

V usage is TRBV14 and J usage is TRBJ2-5, with D possibly TRBD2 on 6 matching bases. V lost 1 base to trimming and J lost 5 bases, with 11 bases between them. Germline assignment: CDR1 SGHDN and CDR2 FVKESK. The CDR3 contains 14 residues. The CDR3 bases are TGTGCCAGCAGCCAAGGGGGTCGGGAGGAGACCCAGTACTTC. It encodes CASSQGGREETQYF.